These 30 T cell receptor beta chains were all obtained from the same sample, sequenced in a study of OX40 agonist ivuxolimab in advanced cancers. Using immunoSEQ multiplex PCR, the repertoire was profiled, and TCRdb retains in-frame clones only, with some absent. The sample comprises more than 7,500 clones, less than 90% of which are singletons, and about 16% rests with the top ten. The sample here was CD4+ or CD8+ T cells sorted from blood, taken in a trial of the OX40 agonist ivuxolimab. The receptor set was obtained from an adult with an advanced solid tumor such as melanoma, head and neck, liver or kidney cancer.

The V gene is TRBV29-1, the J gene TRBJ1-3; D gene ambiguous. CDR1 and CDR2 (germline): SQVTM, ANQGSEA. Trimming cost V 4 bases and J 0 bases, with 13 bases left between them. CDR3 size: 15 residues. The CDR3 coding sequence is TGCAGCGTTGCCGGAACCAAGGACTCTGGAAACACCATATATTTT. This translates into CSVAGTKDSGNTIYF. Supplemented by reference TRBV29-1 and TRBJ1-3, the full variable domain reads SAVISQKPSRDICQRGTSLTIQCQVDSQVTMMFWYRQQPGQSLTLIATANQGSEATYESGFVIDKFPISRPNLTFSTLTVSNMSPEDSSIYLCSVAGTKDSGNTIYFGEGSWLTVV.

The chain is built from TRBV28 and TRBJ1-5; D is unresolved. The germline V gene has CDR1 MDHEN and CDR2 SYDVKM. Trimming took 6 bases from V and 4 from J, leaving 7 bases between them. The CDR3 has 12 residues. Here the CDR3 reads CASSPYNQPQHF. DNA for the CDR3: TGTGCCAGCAGCCCGTATAATCAGCCCCAGCATTTT.

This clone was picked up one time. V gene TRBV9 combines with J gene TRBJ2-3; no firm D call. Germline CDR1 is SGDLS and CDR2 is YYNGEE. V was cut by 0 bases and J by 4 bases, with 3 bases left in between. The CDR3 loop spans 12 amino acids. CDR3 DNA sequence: TGTGCCAGCAGCGTAGATTCAGATACGCAGTATTTT. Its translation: CASSVDSDTQYF.

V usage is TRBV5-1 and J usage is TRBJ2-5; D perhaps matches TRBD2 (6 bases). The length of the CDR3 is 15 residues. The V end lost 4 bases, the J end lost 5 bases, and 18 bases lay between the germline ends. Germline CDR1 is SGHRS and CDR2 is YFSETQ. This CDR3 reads CASSATPRAGETQYF. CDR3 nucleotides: TGCGCCAGCAGCGCCACCCCCCGGGCGGGGGAGACCCAGTACTTC.

CDR3 DNA sequence: TGTGCCAGCAGTTACGAGGGCGGCTACACCTTC. Translated: CASSYEGGYTF. The rearrangement joins TRBV6-6 to TRBJ1-2; D not resolved. The V and J ends lost 2 bases and 8 bases respectively, with 6 bases between them. There are 11 residues in the CDR3. CDR1 and CDR2 from the germline V gene are MNHNY and SVGAGI (reference sequence).

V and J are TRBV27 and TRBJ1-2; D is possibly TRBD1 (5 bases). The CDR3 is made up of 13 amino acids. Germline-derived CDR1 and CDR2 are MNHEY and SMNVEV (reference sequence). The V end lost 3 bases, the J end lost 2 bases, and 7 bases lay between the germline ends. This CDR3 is CASSLGGNYGYTF. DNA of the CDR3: TGTGCCAGCAGTTTGGGGGGGAACTATGGCTACACCTTC.

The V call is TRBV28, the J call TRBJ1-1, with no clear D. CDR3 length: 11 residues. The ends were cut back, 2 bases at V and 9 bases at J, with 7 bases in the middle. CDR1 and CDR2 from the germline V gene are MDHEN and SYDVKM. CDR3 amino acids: CASSLQPQAFF. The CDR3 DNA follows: TGTGCCAGCAGTTTACAGCCGCAAGCTTTCTTT.

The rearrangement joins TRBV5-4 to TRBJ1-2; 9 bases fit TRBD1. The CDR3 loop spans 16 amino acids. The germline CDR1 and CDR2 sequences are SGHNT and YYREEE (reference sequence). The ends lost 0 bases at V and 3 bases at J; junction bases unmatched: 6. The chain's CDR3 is CASSLGSGTGYYGYTF. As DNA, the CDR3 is TGTGCCAGCAGCTTGGGTTCAGGGACAGGGTACTATGGCTACACCTTC.

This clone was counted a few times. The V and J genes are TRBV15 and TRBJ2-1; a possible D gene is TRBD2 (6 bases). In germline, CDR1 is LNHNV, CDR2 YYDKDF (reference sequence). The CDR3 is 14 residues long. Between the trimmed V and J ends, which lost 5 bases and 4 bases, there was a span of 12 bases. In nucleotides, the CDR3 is TGTGCCACCAGCCTCGCAGGGACTTACAATGAGCAGTTCTTC. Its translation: CATSLAGTYNEQFF.

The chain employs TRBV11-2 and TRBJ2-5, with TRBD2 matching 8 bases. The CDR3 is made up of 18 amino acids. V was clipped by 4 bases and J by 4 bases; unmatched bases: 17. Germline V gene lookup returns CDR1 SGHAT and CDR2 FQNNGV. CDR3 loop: CASSSPGGSGDPGETQYF. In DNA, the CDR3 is TGTGCCAGCAGCTCTCCGGGGGGGAGCGGGGATCCGGGAGAGACCCAGTACTTC.

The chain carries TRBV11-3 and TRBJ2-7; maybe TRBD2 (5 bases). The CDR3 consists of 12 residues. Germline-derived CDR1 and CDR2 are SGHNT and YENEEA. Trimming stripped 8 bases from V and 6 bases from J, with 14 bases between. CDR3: CASQAPAAEQYF. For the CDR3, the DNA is TGTGCCAGCCAAGCCCCAGCGGCCGAGCAGTACTTC.

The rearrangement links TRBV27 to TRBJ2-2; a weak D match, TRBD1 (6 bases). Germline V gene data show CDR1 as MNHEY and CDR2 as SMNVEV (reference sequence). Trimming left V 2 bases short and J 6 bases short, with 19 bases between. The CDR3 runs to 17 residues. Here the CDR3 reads CASSLTGISVGSGELFF. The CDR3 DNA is TGTGCCAGCAGTTTAACAGGGATCAGTGTGGGTTCCGGGGAGCTGTTTTTT.

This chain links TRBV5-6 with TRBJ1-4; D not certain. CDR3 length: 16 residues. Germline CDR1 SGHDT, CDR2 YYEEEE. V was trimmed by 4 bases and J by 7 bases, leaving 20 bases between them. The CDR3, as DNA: TGTGCCAGCAGCGGGGTAGTCGCGGGGTTGAGTGAAAAACTGTTTTTT. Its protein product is CASSGVVAGLSEKLFF.

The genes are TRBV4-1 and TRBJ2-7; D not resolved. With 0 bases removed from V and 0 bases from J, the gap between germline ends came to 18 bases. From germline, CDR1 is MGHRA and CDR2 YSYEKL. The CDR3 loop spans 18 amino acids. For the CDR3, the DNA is TGCGCCAGCAGCCAAGATAGGATCGGCTACGCTAGCTCCTACGAGCAGTACTTC. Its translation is CASSQDRIGYASSYEQYF.

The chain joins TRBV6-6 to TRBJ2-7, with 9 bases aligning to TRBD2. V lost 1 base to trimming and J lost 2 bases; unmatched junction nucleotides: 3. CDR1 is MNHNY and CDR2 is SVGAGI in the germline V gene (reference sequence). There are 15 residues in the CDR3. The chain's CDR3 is CASSYLTSGPYEQYF. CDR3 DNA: TGTGCCAGCAGTTACTTGACTAGCGGACCCTACGAGCAGTACTTC.

This CDR3 is CASSLVLTDESNYGYTF. The CDR3 DNA follows: TGTGCCAGCAGCTTAGTTTTGACAGATGAGTCTAACTATGGCTACACCTTC. The chain recombines TRBV11-2 with TRBJ1-2, with D perhaps matching TRBD1 (5 bases). Trimming cost V 1 base and J 0 bases, with 15 bases left between them. The CDR3 is 17 residues long. The V gene's germline CDR1 is SGHAT and CDR2 FQNNGV.

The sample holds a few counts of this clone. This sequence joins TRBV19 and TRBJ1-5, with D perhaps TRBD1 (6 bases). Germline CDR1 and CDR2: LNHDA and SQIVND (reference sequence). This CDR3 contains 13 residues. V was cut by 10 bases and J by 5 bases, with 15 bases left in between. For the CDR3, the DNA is TGTGCCACTACGGAGGCAGGGGATCAGCCCCAGCATTTT. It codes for CATTEAGDQPQHF.

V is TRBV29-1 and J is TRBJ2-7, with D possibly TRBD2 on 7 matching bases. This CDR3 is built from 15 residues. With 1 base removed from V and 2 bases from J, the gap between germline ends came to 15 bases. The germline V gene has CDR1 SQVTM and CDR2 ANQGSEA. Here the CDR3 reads CSVEGGVGGAYEQYF. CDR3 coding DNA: TGCAGCGTTGAAGGGGGGGTAGGGGGGGCCTACGAGCAGTACTTC.

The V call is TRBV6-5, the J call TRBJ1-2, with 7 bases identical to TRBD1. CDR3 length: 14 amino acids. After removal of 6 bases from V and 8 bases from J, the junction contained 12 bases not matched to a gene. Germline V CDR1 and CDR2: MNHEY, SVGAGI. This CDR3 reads CASSLPGQFSGYTF. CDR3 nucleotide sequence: TGTGCCAGCAGCCTCCCGGGACAGTTTTCGGGCTACACCTTC.

CDR3: CASSETSGVQETQYF. DNA for the CDR3: TGTGCCAGCAGTGAGACTAGCGGGGTACAAGAGACCCAGTACTTC. The chain has TRBV6-4 and TRBJ2-5; 11 bases align to TRBD2. This CDR3 is built from 15 residues. Germline CDR1 is MRHNA and CDR2 is SNTAGT. V dropped 3 bases and J dropped 2; count of bases not matched to a gene: 2.

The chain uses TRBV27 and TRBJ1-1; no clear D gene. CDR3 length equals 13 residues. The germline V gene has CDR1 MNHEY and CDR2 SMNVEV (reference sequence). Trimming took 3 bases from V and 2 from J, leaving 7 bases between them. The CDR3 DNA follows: TGTGCCAGCAGTTTGAACAGAAACACTGAAGCTTTCTTT. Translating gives CASSLNRNTEAFF.

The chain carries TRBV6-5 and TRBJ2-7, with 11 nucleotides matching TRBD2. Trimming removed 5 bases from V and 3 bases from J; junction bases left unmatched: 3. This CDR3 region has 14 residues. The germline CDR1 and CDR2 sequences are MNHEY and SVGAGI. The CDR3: CASSLAGGYYEQYF. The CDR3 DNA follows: TGTGCCAGCAGTCTAGCGGGAGGTTACTACGAGCAGTACTTC.

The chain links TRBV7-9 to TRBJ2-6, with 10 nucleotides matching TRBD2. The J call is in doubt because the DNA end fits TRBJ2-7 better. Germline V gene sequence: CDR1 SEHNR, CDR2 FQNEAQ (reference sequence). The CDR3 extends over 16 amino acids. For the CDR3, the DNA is TGTGCCAGCAGCTTAGAGGCTAGCGGGAGCCCATGGGAGCAGTACTTC. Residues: CASSLEASGSPWEQYF.

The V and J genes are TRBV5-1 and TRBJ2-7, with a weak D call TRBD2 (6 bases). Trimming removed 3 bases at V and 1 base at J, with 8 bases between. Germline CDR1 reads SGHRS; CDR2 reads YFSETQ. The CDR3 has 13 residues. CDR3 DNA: TGCGCCAGCAGCTACGGGGGTTCCTACGAGCAGTACTTC. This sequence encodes CASSYGGSYEQYF. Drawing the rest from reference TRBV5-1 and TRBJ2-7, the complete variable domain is KAGVTQTPRYLIKTRGQQVTLSCSPISGHRSVSWYQQTPGQGLQFLFEYFSETQRNKGNFPGRFSGRQFSNSRSEMNVSTLELGDSALYLCASSYGGSYEQYFGPGTRLTVT.

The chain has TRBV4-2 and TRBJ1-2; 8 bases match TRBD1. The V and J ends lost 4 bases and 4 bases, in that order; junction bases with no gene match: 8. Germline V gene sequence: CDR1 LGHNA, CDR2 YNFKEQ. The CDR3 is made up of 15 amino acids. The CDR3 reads CASSREQGVSYGYTF. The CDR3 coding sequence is TGTGCCAGCAGCCGGGAACAGGGGGTATCCTATGGCTACACCTTC.

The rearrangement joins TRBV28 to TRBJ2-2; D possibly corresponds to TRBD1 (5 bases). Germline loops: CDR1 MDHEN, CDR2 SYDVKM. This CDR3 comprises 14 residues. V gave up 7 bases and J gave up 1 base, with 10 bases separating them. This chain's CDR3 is CASKGAGNTGELFF. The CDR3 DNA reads TGTGCCAGCAAAGGGGCAGGGAACACCGGGGAGCTGTTTTTT. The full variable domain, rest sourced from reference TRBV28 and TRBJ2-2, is DVKVTQSSRYLVKRTGEKVFLECVQDMDHENMFWYRQDPGLGLRLIYFSYDVKMKEKGDIPEGYSVSREKKERFSLILESASTNQTSMYLCASKGAGNTGELFFGEGSRLTVL.

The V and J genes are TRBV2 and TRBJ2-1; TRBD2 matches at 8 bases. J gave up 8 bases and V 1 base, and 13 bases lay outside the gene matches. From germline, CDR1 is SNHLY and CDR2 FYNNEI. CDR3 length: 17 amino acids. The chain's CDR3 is CASSEDRWSGREDEQFF. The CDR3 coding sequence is TGTGCCAGCAGTGAAGACAGGTGGAGCGGGAGAGAGGATGAGCAGTTCTTC.

In nucleotides, the CDR3 is TGTGCCAGCAGCGTATCCAGGGGCCTTGCAACTAATGAAAAACTGTTTTTT. Translated, it gives CASSVSRGLATNEKLFF. The chain is built from TRBV9 and TRBJ1-4; possible D gene TRBD1, 6 bases. CDR3 length: 17 amino acids. The V gene lost 1 base and the J gene lost 0 bases, with 13 bases spanning the gap. CDR1 is SGDLS and CDR2 is YYNGEE in the germline V gene.

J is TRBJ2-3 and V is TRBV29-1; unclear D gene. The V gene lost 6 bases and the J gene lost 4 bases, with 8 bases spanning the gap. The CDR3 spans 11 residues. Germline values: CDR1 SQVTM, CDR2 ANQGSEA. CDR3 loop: CSVSGADTQYF. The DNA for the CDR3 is TGCAGCGTGAGTGGGGCAGATACGCAGTATTTT.

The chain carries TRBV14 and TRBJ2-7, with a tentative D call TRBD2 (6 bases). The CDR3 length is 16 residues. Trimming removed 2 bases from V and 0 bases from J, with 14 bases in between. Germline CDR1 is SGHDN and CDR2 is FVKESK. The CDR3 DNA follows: TGTGCCAGCAGCCAACTCCGGGACTCGAGCTCCTACGAGCAGTACTTC. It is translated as CASSQLRDSSSYEQYF.